One and the same sample provided the 20 T cell receptor beta chains below, sequenced in a study of CD8 T cells in Susac syndrome. RNA, at roughly 0.45 to 1 ug, was reverse transcribed with random hexamers. TCRdb re-analysed the immunoSEQ multiplex PCR reads in MiXCR, keeping a single row per CDR3 protein. The sample lists under 200,000 distinct CDR3 sequences; approximately 94% were seen once. Material: CD4+ T cells from PBMCs. The receptors shown here come from a human donor with Susac syndrome.

The rearrangement joins TRBV9 to TRBJ1-4; 9 bases fit TRBD1. The CDR3 consists of 15 residues. CDR1 and CDR2 from the germline V gene are SGDLS and YYNGEE. The V segment lost 3 bases and the J segment 5 bases; nucleotides outside the gene matches: 5. The CDR3 bases are TGTGCCAGCAGCGCGGCCGGGACAGGGAATGAAAAACTGTTTTTT. Protein sequence: CASSAAGTGNEKLFF. Filled out from reference TRBV9 and TRBJ1-4, the complete variable domain reads DSGVTQTPKHLITATGQRVTLRCSPRSGDLSVYWYQQSLDQGLQFLIQYYNGEERAKGNILERFSAQQFPDLHSELNLSSLELGDSALYFCASSAAGTGNEKLFFGSGTQLSVL.

This clonotype has more than one count but fewer than ten. The rearrangement uses TRBV5-4 and TRBJ2-5, with 8 bases lining up with TRBD1. The germline V gene encodes CDR1 SGHNT and CDR2 YYREEE (reference sequence). This CDR3 has 14 residues. V lost 4 bases and J lost 4; bases outside the gene matches: 6. CDR3 nucleotides: TGTGCCAGCAGCCCCTCAGGGGGCCTAGAGACCCAGTACTTC. It is translated as CASSPSGGLETQYF.

The CDR3 is CASSLWTGSSTDTQYF. CDR3 nucleotides: TGTGCCAGCAGTTTGTGGACAGGTTCTAGCACAGATACGCAGTATTTT. The V gene is TRBV28, the J gene TRBJ2-3, with 7 bases that match TRBD1. J gave up 0 bases and V 3 bases, and 6 bases lay outside the gene matches. CDR1 is MDHEN and CDR2 is SYDVKM in the germline V gene. The CDR3 contains 16 residues.

This clonotype was detected only once. This CDR3 is CASSQLESNIQYF. The CDR3 coding sequence is TGCGCCAGCAGCCAATTGGAGTCAAACATTCAGTACTTC. V usage is TRBV4-1 and J usage is TRBJ2-4, with no clear D. V was trimmed by 2 bases and J by 6 bases, leaving 8 bases between them. Looked up from germline, CDR1 is MGHRA and CDR2 is YSYEKL. The CDR3 runs to 13 residues.

The J gene is TRBJ1-5, the V gene TRBV29-1; D might be TRBD1 (5 bases). Trimming cost V 4 bases and J 0 bases, with 7 bases left between them. Germline V gives CDR1 SQVTM, CDR2 ANQGSEA. The CDR3 spans 13 residues. CDR3 amino acids: CSVGQSSNQPQHF. Here the CDR3 DNA reads TGCAGCGTTGGACAGAGTAGCAATCAGCCCCAGCATTTT.

J is TRBJ1-5 and V is TRBV4-3; D not certain. This CDR3 is 13 amino acids long. V was shortened by 1 base and J by 6 bases, with 7 bases between the two germline ends. Germline V gene sequence: CDR1 LGHNA, CDR2 YSLEER. CDR3 region: CASSQALAQPQHF. The CDR3 coding sequence is TGCGCCAGCAGCCAAGCGTTGGCTCAGCCCCAGCATTTT.

The chain uses TRBV9 and TRBJ1-2; a weak D match, TRBD1 (5 bases). The V and J ends lost 3 bases and 6 bases respectively, with 15 bases between them. The CDR3 totals 14 residues. Germline loops: CDR1 SGDLS, CDR2 YYNGEE. The DNA of the CDR3 is TGTGCCAGCAGCGCAAGGGACTCCGAAAATGGCTACACCTTC. Translating gives CASSARDSENGYTF.

The rearrangement joins TRBV25-1 to TRBJ2-6; 8 bases agree with TRBD2. V was pared by 3 bases and J by 2 bases, with 9 bases of the junction left unmatched. Germline V lookup: CDR1 MGHDK, CDR2 SYGVNS. CDR3 length: 18 amino acids. Here the CDR3 DNA reads TGTGCCAGCAGTGACCTTCGGGAGGGAACCGCTGGGGCCAACGTCCTGACTTTC. This encodes CASSDLREGTAGANVLTF.

This clonotype has just one count. CDR3: CASSLWGVGNTEAFF. The CDR3 DNA reads as TGTGCCAGCAGTTTATGGGGGGTCGGGAACACTGAAGCTTTCTTT. The gene calls are TRBV28 and TRBJ1-1; D may be TRBD1 (5 bases). The length of the CDR3 is 15 residues. V was trimmed by 0 bases and J by 1 base, leaving 9 bases between them. Germline V gives CDR1 MDHEN, CDR2 SYDVKM.

The CDR3 spells CAWSGGRESSYNEQFF. CDR3 coding DNA: TGTGCCTGGTCAGGGGGCCGGGAGAGCTCCTACAATGAGCAGTTCTTC. This chain links TRBV30 with TRBJ2-1, with 8 bases lining up with TRBD1. This CDR3 spans 16 amino acids. Germline V gives CDR1 GTSNPN, CDR2 SVGIG (reference sequence). Trimming removed 5 bases from V and 0 bases from J; junction bases left unmatched: 9.

The CDR3 bases are TGTGCCAGCACCGGGGCGGCTAGCGGTTTCCAAGAGACCCAGTACTTC. This encodes CASTGAASGFQETQYF. V usage is TRBV28 and J usage is TRBJ2-5; 7 bases line up with TRBD2. CDR1 is MDHEN and CDR2 is SYDVKM in the germline V gene. CDR3 size: 16 residues. Trimming removed 7 bases from V and 1 base from J; junction bases left unmatched: 12.

This chain connects TRBV7-2 to TRBJ1-5; D not resolved. This CDR3 has 17 amino acids. V gave up 5 bases and J gave up 3 bases, with 20 bases separating them. In germline, CDR1 is SGHTA, CDR2 FQGNSA. The DNA of the CDR3 is TGTGCCAGCAGCATCCTTCCAGGAACGTTATCCAATCAGCCCCAGCATTTT. Its protein is CASSILPGTLSNQPQHF.

The chain combines TRBV29-1 with TRBJ1-2; D is unresolved. Trimming left V 6 bases short and J 0 bases short, with 20 bases between. The germline V gene has CDR1 SQVTM and CDR2 ANQGSEA. The CDR3 contains 16 residues. The CDR3 loop reads CSVEKSALMSNYGYTF. CDR3 nucleotides: TGCAGCGTAGAAAAATCGGCCCTAATGTCTAACTATGGCTACACCTTC.

The chain recombines TRBV7-2 with TRBJ2-1, with 7 bases aligning to TRBD1. This CDR3 is built from 15 residues. Trimming took 5 bases from V and 4 from J; bases not matched to a gene: 8. Germline V gene sequence: CDR1 SGHTA, CDR2 FQGNSA. The CDR3 spells CASSTLQGQYNEQFF. In nucleotides, the CDR3 is TGTGCCAGCAGCACTTTACAGGGGCAATACAATGAGCAGTTCTTC.

The chain recombines TRBV30 with TRBJ1-1; TRBD1 is a possible D gene (5 bases). CDR1 GTSNPN and CDR2 SVGIG come from the germline V gene (reference sequence). The CDR3 has 14 residues. V dropped 0 bases and J dropped 0 bases, with 8 bases sitting between them. This CDR3 reads CAWSVGQLNTEAFF. For the CDR3, the DNA is TGTGCCTGGAGTGTAGGACAACTGAACACTGAAGCTTTCTTT. Full variable domain (missing parts from reference TRBV30 and TRBJ1-1): SQTIHQWPATLVQPVGSPLSLECTVEGTSNPNLYWYRQAAGRGLQLLFYSVGIGQISSEVPQNLSASRPQDRQFILSSKKLLLSDSGFYLCAWSVGQLNTEAFFGQGTRLTVV.

The V and J genes are TRBV10-3 and TRBJ2-1; TRBD1 agrees at 7 bases. Per the germline V gene, CDR1 is ENHRY and CDR2 is SYGVKD. V shed 8 bases, J shed 8 bases, and the junction held 6 bases outside the gene matches. The CDR3 has 12 residues. The CDR3 reads CAIGDRVHEQFF. CDR3 bases: TGTGCCATCGGCGACAGGGTCCATGAGCAGTTCTTC.

The chain carries TRBV7-2 and TRBJ2-7, with 7 bases fitting TRBD2. The trim removed 3 bases at V and 0 bases at J, leaving 2 bases unmatched. Germline CDR1 is SGHTA and CDR2 is FQGNSA. The CDR3 extends over 14 amino acids. Here the CDR3 DNA reads TGTGCCAGCAGCTTTAGCGGGTACTCCTACGAGCAGTACTTC. The encoded protein is CASSFSGYSYEQYF.

The chain joins TRBV19 to TRBJ1-5, with TRBD1 matching 7 bases. Germline V gene data show CDR1 as LNHDA and CDR2 as SQIVND (reference sequence). This CDR3 is 14 amino acids long. Trimming removed 6 bases from V and 2 bases from J; junction bases left unmatched: 4. For the CDR3, the DNA is TGTGCCAGTAGCAAAGGACAGGGCAATCAGCCCCAGCATTTT. Protein product: CASSKGQGNQPQHF.

In nucleotides, the CDR3 is TGCAGCGCCGGCGACCTATATGGCTACACCTTC. Translation gives CSAGDLYGYTF. The V and J genes are TRBV29-1 and TRBJ1-2; no firm D call. The length of the CDR3 is 11 residues. The germline V gene has CDR1 SQVTM and CDR2 ANQGSEA. V was trimmed by 7 bases and J by 5 bases, leaving 11 bases between them.

The rearrangement uses TRBV6-5 and TRBJ2-1; 8 bases match TRBD2. CDR3 length: 12 amino acids. Germline V gives CDR1 MNHEY, CDR2 SVGAGI. Trimming removed 7 bases from V and 7 bases from J; junction bases left unmatched: 3. CDR3 region: CASMGLGNEQFF. DNA of the CDR3: TGTGCCAGCATGGGACTAGGTAATGAGCAGTTCTTC.